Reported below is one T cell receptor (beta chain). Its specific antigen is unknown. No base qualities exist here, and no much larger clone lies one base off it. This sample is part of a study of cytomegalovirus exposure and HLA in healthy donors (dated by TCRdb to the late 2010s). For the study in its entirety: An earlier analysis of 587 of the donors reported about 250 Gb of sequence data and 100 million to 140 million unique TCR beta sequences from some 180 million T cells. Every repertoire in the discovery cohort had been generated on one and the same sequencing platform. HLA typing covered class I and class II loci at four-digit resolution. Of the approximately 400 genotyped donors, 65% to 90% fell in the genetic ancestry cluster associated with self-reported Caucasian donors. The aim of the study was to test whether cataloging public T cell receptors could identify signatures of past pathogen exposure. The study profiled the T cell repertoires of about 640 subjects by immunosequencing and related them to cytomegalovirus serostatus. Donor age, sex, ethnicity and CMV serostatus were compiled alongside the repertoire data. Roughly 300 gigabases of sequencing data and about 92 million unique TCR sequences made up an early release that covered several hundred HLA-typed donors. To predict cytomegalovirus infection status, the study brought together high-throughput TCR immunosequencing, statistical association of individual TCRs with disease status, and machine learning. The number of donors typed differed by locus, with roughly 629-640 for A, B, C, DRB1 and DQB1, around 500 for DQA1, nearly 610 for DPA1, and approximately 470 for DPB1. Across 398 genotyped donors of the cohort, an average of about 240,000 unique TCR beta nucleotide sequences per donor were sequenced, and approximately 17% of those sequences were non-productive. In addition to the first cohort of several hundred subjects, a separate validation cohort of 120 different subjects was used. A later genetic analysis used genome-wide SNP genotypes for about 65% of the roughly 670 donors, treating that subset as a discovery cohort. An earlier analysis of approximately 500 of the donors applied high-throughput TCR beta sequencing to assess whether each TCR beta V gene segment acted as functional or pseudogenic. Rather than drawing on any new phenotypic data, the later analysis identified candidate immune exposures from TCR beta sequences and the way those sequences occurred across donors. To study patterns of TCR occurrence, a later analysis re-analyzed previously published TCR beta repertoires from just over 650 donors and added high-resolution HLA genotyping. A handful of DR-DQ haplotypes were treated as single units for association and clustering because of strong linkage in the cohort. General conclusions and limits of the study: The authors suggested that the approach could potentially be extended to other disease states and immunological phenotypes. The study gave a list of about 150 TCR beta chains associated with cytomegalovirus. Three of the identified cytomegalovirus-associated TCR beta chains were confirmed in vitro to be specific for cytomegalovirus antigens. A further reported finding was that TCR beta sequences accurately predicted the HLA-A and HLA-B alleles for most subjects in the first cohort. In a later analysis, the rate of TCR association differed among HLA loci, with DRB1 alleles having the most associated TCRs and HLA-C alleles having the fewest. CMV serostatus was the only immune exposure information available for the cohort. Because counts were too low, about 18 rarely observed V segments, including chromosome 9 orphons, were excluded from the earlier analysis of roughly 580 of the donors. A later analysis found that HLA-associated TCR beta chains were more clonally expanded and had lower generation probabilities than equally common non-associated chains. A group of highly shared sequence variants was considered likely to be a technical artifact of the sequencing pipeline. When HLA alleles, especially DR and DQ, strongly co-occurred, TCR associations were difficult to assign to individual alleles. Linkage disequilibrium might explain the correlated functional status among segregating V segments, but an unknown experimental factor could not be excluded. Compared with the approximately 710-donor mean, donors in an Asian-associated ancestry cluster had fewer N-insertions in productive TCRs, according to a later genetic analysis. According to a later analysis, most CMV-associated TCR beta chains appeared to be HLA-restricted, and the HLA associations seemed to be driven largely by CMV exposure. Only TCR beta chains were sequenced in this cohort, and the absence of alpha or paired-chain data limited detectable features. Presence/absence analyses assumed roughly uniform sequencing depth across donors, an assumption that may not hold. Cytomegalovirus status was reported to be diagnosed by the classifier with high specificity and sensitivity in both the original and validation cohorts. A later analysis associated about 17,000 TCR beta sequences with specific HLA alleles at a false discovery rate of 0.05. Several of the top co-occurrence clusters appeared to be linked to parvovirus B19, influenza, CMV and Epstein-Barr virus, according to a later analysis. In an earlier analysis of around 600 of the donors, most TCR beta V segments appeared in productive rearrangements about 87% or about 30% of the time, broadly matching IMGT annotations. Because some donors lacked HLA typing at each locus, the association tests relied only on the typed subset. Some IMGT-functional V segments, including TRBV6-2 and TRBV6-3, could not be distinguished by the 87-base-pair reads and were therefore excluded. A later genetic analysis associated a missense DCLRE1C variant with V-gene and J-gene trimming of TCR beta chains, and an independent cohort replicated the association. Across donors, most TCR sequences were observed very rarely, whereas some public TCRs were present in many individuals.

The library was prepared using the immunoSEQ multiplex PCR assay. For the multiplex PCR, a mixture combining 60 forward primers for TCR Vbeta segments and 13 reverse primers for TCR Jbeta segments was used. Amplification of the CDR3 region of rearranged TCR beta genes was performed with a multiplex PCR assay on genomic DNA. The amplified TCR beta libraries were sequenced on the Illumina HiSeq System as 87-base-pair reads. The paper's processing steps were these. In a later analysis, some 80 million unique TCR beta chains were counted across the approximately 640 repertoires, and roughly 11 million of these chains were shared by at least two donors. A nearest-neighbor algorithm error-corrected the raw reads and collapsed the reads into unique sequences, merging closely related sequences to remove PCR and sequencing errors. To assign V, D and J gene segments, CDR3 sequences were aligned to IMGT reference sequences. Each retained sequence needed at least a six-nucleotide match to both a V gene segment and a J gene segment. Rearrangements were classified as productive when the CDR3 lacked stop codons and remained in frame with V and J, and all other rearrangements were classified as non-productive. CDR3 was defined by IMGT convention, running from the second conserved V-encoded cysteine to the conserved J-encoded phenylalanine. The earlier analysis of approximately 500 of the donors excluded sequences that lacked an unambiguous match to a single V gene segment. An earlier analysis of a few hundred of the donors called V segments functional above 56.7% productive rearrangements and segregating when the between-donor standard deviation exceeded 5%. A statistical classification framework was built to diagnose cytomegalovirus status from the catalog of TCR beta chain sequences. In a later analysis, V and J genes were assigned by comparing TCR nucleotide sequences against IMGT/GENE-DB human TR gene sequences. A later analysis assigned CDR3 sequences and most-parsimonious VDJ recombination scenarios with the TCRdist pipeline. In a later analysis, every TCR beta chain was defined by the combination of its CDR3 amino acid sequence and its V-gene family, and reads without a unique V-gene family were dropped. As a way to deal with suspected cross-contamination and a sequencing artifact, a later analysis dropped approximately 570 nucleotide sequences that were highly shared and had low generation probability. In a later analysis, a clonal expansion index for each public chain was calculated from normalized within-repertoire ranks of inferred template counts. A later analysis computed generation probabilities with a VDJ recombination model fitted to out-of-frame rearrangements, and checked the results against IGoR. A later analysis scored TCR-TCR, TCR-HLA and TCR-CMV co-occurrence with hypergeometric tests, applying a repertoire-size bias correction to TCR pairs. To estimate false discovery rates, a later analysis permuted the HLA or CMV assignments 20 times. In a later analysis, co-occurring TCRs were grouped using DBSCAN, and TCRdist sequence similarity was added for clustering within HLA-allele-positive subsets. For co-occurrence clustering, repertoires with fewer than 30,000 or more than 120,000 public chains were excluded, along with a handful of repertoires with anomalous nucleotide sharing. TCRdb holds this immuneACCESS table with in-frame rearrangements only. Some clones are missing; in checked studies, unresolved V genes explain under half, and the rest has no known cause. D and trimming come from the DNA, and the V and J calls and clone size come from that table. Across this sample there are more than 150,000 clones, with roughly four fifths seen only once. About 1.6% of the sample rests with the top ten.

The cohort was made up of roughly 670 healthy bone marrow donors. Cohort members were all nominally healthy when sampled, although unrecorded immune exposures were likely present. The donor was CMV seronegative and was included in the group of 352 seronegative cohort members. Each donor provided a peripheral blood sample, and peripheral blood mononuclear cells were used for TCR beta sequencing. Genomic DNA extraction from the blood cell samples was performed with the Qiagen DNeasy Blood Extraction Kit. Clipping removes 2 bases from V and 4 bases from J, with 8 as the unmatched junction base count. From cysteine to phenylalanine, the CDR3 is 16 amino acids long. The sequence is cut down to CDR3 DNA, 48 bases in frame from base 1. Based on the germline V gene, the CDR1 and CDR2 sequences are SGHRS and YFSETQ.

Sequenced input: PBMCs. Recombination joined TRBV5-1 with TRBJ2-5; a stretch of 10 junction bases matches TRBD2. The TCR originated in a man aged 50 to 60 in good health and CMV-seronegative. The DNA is TGCGCCAGCAGCTTAAACGTAGCGGGAGGTCTAGAGACCCAGTACTTC. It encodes CASSLNVAGGLETQYF.